This T cell receptor (beta chain) was obtained from a study of beta chain features in type 1 diabetes. Turning to the study itself: Summed over all samples, the examined sorted cells came to 95 million to 130 million.

Study-wide findings and caveats: Type 1 diabetes patients had moderately but significantly shorter TCRB CDR3s in all four CD4+ subsets.

The study reverse transcribed the entire isolated RNA, so it sequenced expressed TCRB transcripts. Some clones are missing from TCRdb's copy, which holds only in-frame ones; the method was immunoSEQ multiplex PCR. The table has approximately 43,000 clones, 60% to 75% seen once. With regard to this clone: Its antigen is still unknown.

The CDR3 consists of 13 residues. Germline CDR1 SEHNR, CDR2 FQNEAQ (reference sequence). Trimming shortened V by 5 bases and J by 6 bases, and 11 bases separated the two germline ends. Sample: Tregs from blood. This receptor was obtained from a man aged 30 to 45 with type 1 diabetes. Some clones in this sample may be carry-over from other donors' samples. This sequence joins TRBV7-9 and TRBJ2-1; D not certain. CDR3 residues: CASSPESLNEQFF. The CDR3 region has the DNA TGTGCCAGCAGCCCTGAGTCCCTCAATGAGCAGTTCTTC.